This T cell receptor (beta chain) appears in the sequencing data of a study of T cells in Graves' hyperthyroidism and ophthalmopathy. The overall study: Any treatment followed the collection of peripheral blood at initial diagnosis.

RNA transcripts served as the template for amplifying TCR beta CDR3 regions. When the TCR CDR3 underwent first-round RT-PCR, the HTBI primer set was used. TCRdb independently ran MiXCR on the multiplex PCR reads; one entry per CDR3 protein. This table holds 350,000 or so distinct CDR3 sequences, 15% to 20% found once. Study-level results: Ophthalmopathy, as predicted by the model, came a median 6.5 months after the prediction.

Diagnoses rested on clinical symptoms, serum thyroxine and TRAb, thyroid ultrasound and orbital computed tomography. V lost 1 base, J lost 5 bases, and 6 bases lay in between. Germline values: CDR1 MGHRA, CDR2 YSYEKL. This CDR3 has 13 amino acids. This clonotype was detected ten times or more. Its antigen remains unknown. The V gene is TRBV4-1, the J gene TRBJ1-3, with D unclear. Sample: blood. The receptor was isolated from a woman aged 40 to 49 with Graves' ophthalmopathy. CDR3 sequence: CASSQVGRNTIYF. The CDR3 DNA reads TGCGCCAGCAGCCAAGTAGGAAGAAACACCATATATTTT.